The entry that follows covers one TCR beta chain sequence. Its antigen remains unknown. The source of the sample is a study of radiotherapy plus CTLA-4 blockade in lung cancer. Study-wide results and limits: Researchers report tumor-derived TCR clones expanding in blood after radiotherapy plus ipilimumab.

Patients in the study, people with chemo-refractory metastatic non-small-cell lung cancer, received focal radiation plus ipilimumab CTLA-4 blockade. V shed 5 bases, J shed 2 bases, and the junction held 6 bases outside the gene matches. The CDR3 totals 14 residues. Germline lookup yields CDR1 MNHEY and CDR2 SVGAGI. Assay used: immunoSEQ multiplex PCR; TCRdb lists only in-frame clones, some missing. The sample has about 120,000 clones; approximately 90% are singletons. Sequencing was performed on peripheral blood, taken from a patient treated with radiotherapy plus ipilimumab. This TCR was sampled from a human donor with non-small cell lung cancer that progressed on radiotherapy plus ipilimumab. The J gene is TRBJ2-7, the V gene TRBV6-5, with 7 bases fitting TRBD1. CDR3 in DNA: TGTGCCAGCAGTGAACAGGGGATACCCTACGAGCAGTACTTC. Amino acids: CASSEQGIPYEQYF.